This T cell receptor (beta chain) was recovered during a study of pediatric ulcerative colitis. V gave up 0 bases and J gave up 2 bases, with 20 bases separating them. The CDR3 length is 19 residues. Germline assignment: CDR1 LGHNA and CDR2 YSLEER. Rectal tissue came from one to two pinch biopsies taken at colonoscopy. Profiling relied on immunoSEQ multiplex PCR, and the TCRdb table lists in-frame clones only, not all of them. The profile shows under 50,000 clones, 78% of them singletons. The sequence came from a girl under 18 with moderate ulcerative colitis. The sample was gut tissue. The V call is TRBV4-3, the J call TRBJ1-5, with D perhaps matching TRBD1 (5 bases). In DNA form, the CDR3 reads TGCGCCAGCAGCCAAGAGGTGGGAGGGTCGGGACTGGGCAATCAGCCCCAGCATTTT. It codes for CASSQEVGGSGLGNQPQHF.